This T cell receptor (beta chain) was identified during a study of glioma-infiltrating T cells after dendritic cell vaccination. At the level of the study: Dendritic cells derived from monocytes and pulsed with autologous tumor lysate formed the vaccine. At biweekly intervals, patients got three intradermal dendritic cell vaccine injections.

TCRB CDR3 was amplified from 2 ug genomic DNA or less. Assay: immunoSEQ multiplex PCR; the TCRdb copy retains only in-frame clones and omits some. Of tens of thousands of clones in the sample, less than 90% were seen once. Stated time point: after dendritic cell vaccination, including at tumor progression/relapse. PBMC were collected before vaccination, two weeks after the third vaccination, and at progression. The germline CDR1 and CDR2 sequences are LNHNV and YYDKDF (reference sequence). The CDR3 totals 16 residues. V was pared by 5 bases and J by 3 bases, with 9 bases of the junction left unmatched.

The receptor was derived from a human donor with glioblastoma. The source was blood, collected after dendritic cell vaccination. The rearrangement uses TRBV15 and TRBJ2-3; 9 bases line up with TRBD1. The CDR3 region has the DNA TGTGCCACCAGCCCACGGACAGGGGTAGGGACAGATACGCAGTATTTT. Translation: CATSPRTGVGTDTQYF.